The 2 T cell receptor beta chains below were found in one sample sequenced in a study of a mutant IDH1 vaccine in newly diagnosed glioma (dated by TCRdb to about 2021). The method behind the library was the immunoSEQ multiplex PCR assay. What TCRdb holds here is the immuneACCESS table cut down to in-frame rearrangements. Part of the clones is not present; checked against another copy, under half of the missing clones reflect an unresolved V gene, and the others are unexplained. In all, the sample holds around 100,000 clones, and about 90% of those were seen once. The ten top clones hold roughly 0.57% of the sample. Their specific antigens are unknown. Read against the paper, the sample's time point label means: week 11, during vaccination. A 20-mer mutant IDH1 peptide at 300 micrograms in Montanide made up each vaccine dose, which was injected subcutaneously together with topical imiquimod. This sample comprised PBMCs, obtained from a glioma patient whose treatment included an IDH1 peptide vaccine. These receptors were obtained from a woman aged 50 to 60 with glioma.

The V and J genes are TRBV19 and TRBJ2-2, with 7 bases matching TRBD1. The germline CDR1 and CDR2 sequences are LNHDA and SQIVND (reference sequence). The ends lost 7 bases at V and 2 bases at J; junction bases unmatched: 1. The CDR3 is 13 residues long. CDR3 DNA: TGTGCCAGTATAGGGGGCAACACCGGGGAGCTGTTTTTT. As protein: CASIGGNTGELFF.

The rearrangement joins TRBV19 to TRBJ2-5, with 13 bases aligning to TRBD2. In germline, CDR1 is LNHDA, CDR2 SQIVND (reference sequence). The junction had 11 bases not matched to a gene; V was cut back by 2 bases and J by 2 bases. The CDR3 has 19 amino acids. The CDR3 sequence is CASSISGLAGLAGQETQYF. As DNA, the CDR3 is TGTGCCAGTAGTATATCGGGACTAGCGGGACTCGCCGGTCAAGAGACCCAGTACTTC. Variable domain in full (rest from reference TRBV19 and TRBJ2-5): DGGITQSPKYLFRKEGQNVTLSCEQNLNHDAMYWYRQDPGQGLRLIYYSQIVNDFQKGDIAEGYSVSREKKESFPLTVTSAQKNPTAFYLCASSISGLAGLAGQETQYFGPGTRLLVL.